The 21 T cell receptor beta chains below come from one sample, sequenced in a study of blood T cell repertoires in COVID-19. Produced via immunoSEQ multiplex PCR; TCRdb's table is partial and in-frame only. The sample has 270,000 or so clones; roughly 84% are singletons. Sequenced input: PBMCs or T cells enriched from blood (not recorded which). These receptors all stem from a woman in her forties or fifties who had been exposed to COVID-19.

The chain has TRBV18 and TRBJ2-1; TRBD1 agrees at 9 bases. V shed 3 bases and J 0 bases; nucleotides not matched to a gene: 9. There are 18 residues in the CDR3. In germline, CDR1 is KGHSH, CDR2 LQKENI. The CDR3 DNA follows: TGTGCCAGCTCACCGGGACAGGGTAGGTCGAGCTCCTACAATGAGCAGTTCTTC. It codes for CASSPGQGRSSSYNEQFF.

This chain connects TRBV5-6 to TRBJ2-7; TRBD2 agrees at 9 bases. V gave up 4 bases and J gave up 1 base; unmatched junction bases: 9. The CDR3 extends over 16 amino acids. Germline values: CDR1 SGHDT, CDR2 YYEEEE. The CDR3 sequence is CASSLSGTSLSYEQYF. In DNA form, the CDR3 reads TGTGCCAGCAGCCTCTCCGGGACTAGCCTTTCCTACGAGCAGTACTTC.

The V and J genes are TRBV19 and TRBJ1-1, with 7 bases fitting TRBD1. The germline V gene encodes CDR1 LNHDA and CDR2 SQIVND (reference sequence). CDR3 length: 14 amino acids. The V and J ends lost 6 bases and 0 bases, in that order; junction bases with no gene match: 4. The CDR3 DNA follows: TGTGCCAGTAGCGACAGGGCTATGAACACTGAAGCTTTCTTT. It translates to CASSDRAMNTEAFF. The full variable domain, its missing parts supplied by reference TRBV19 and TRBJ1-1, is DGGITQSPKYLFRKEGQNVTLSCEQNLNHDAMYWYRQDPGQGLRLIYYSQIVNDFQKGDIAEGYSVSREKKESFPLTVTSAQKNPTAFYLCASSDRAMNTEAFFGQGTRLTVV.

This clone was detected a few times. The chain links TRBV7-9 to TRBJ1-2; no firm D call. Trimming shortened V by 4 bases and J by 6 bases, and 12 bases separated the two germline ends. The CDR3 is 13 residues long. In germline, CDR1 is SEHNR, CDR2 FQNEAQ (reference sequence). The CDR3: CASSYPQEDGYTF. CDR3 coding DNA: TGTGCCAGCAGCTACCCACAAGAGGATGGCTACACCTTC.

The chain uses TRBV7-2 and TRBJ1-2, with D hard to call. Germline CDR1 and CDR2: SGHTA and FQGNSA. V was cut by 1 base and J by 8 bases, with 11 bases left in between. The CDR3 extends over 13 amino acids. The CDR3: CASSLDTKSGYTF. As DNA, the CDR3 is TGTGCCAGCAGCTTAGACACGAAGTCCGGCTACACCTTC.

This clone has a handful of counts. V and J are TRBV7-9 and TRBJ1-1; TRBD1 matches 7 bases. The germline gives CDR1 SEHNR, CDR2 FQNEAQ (reference sequence). CDR3 length: 13 amino acids. J lost 1 base, V lost 5 bases, and 1 base had no gene match. The CDR3: CASSRQGNTEAFF. For the CDR3, the DNA is TGTGCCAGCAGCCGACAGGGGAACACTGAAGCTTTCTTT.

The rearrangement joins TRBV18 to TRBJ1-1; weak D call: TRBD1 (6 bases). From germline, CDR1 is KGHSH and CDR2 LQKENI. The V end was cut by 5 bases, the J end by 1 base, with 11 bases between. CDR3 size: 14 residues. In DNA form, the CDR3 reads TGTGCCAGCTCATTTAACAGGGCGAACACTGAAGCTTTCTTT. Encoded protein: CASSFNRANTEAFF.

This clone came up a few times. The CDR3 DNA reads as TGTGCCAGCAGCTTTGGAAGGCCGATTAGCGAAAAACTGTTTTTT. It is translated as CASSFGRPISEKLFF. V gene TRBV5-6 combines with J gene TRBJ1-4; D is uncertain. With 2 bases removed from V and 8 bases from J, the gap between germline ends came to 16 bases. The V gene's germline CDR1 is SGHDT and CDR2 YYEEEE. The CDR3 spans 15 residues.

The V call is TRBV15, the J call TRBJ1-2; D perhaps matches TRBD1 (5 bases). V was clipped by 4 bases and J by 8 bases, with 14 bases between them. Per the germline V gene, CDR1 is LNHNV and CDR2 is YYDKDF (reference sequence). The CDR3 is 13 amino acids. The CDR3 nucleotides are TGTGCCACCAGCATCGATTATGGGGGGGGCTACACCTTC. Amino acids: CATSIDYGGGYTF.

This clone was recorded only once. The rearrangement joins TRBV4-3 to TRBJ1-3; the D is unclear. The germline V gene has CDR1 LGHNA and CDR2 YSLEER. The length of the CDR3 is 13 residues. Trimming left V 0 bases short and J 9 bases short, with 9 bases between. DNA for the CDR3: TGCGCCAGCAGCCAAGATCCGTGGAGCACCATATATTTT. Translation: CASSQDPWSTIYF.

The rearrangement joins TRBV7-2 to TRBJ1-1; D gene unclear. V lost 2 bases and J 3 bases, leaving 13 bases between the germline ends. The CDR3 spans 15 residues. Germline CDR1 SGHTA, CDR2 FQGNSA. CDR3 sequence: CASSLSGGSDTEAFF. In DNA, the CDR3 is TGTGCCAGCAGCTTATCGGGTGGGAGTGACACTGAAGCTTTCTTT.

CDR3 sequence (DNA): TGTGCCAGCAGCTTTGTCGGCATATCAGGGGGGCAGTTCTTC. Translated: CASSFVGISGGQFF. This chain joins TRBV5-6 and TRBJ2-1; 7 bases align to TRBD1. From germline, CDR1 is SGHDT and CDR2 YYEEEE. The CDR3 runs 14 residues. With V trimmed by 2 bases and J by 12 bases, 11 bases remained unmatched.

This sequence joins TRBV4-1 and TRBJ1-2, with D possibly matching TRBD1 (6 bases). The germline CDR1 and CDR2 sequences are MGHRA and YSYEKL. The V and J ends lost 1 base and 4 bases respectively, with 13 bases between them. This CDR3 is 15 amino acids long. The CDR3 region has the DNA TGCGCCAGCAGCCAAGGGCAGGGGCTCATCTATGGCTACACCTTC. Its protein product is CASSQGQGLIYGYTF.

The V gene is TRBV27, the J gene TRBJ2-2; 10 bases fit TRBD2. Trimming removed 6 bases from V and 3 bases from J; junction bases left unmatched: 10. Germline V gene data show CDR1 as MNHEY and CDR2 as SMNVEV (reference sequence). CDR3 length equals 17 residues. CDR3 nucleotide sequence: TGTGCCAGCAGCTTAGGGGGACTAGCGATTTACACCGGGGAGCTGTTTTTT. As protein: CASSLGGLAIYTGELFF.

The V gene is TRBV4-1, the J gene TRBJ1-1; D call uncertain. V was trimmed by 4 bases and J by 6 bases, leaving 15 bases between them. The CDR3 is made up of 14 amino acids. Per germline, CDR1 MGHRA and CDR2 YSYEKL. The CDR3 protein is CASSLPIPRAEAFF. The CDR3 DNA reads TGCGCCAGCAGCCTCCCAATTCCGCGGGCTGAAGCTTTCTTT.

This clone came up once. The V call is TRBV5-8, the J call TRBJ2-7, with TRBD2 as a possible D gene (6 bases). Trimming took 7 bases from V and 6 from J, leaving 26 bases between them. In germline, CDR1 is SGHTS, CDR2 YDEGEE. This CDR3 contains 16 residues. In DNA, the CDR3 is TGTGCCAGCCCAACGCCTCCGGGACTCCGGACGATCGAGCAGTACTTC. Amino acids: CASPTPPGLRTIEQYF.

The J gene is TRBJ1-2, the V gene TRBV2; TRBD1 aligns across 10 bases. V shed 7 bases, J shed 5 bases, and the junction held 7 bases outside the gene matches. The CDR3 runs to 14 residues. CDR1 and CDR2 (germline): SNHLY, FYNNEI. The CDR3 bases are TGTGCCAGCACCCCGGGGACAGGGGAGTATGGCTACACCTTC. Its translation is CASTPGTGEYGYTF.

The V gene is TRBV12-5, the J gene TRBJ1-1, with TRBD1 matching 9 bases. Germline CDR1 is LGHNT and CDR2 is FRNRAP. The CDR3 contains 17 residues. Trimming cost V 0 bases and J 1 base; bases outside gene matches: 6. The CDR3 bases are TGTGCTAGTGGTTTGGTACTGTGGACAGGGGAGAACACTGAAGCTTTCTTT. It is translated as CASGLVLWTGENTEAFF.

The V gene is TRBV19, the J gene TRBJ1-2, with 8 bases that match TRBD1. Germline V lookup: CDR1 LNHDA, CDR2 SQIVND (reference sequence). V was pared by 5 bases and J by 2 bases, with 7 bases of the junction left unmatched. This CDR3 is built from 15 residues. CDR3 sequence (DNA): TGTGCCAGTAGTGTCACCGGGACAGGAAACTATGGCTACACCTTC. Translated, it gives CASSVTGTGNYGYTF.

V is TRBV10-3 and J is TRBJ1-2; TRBD1 matches 8 bases. Unmatched junction bases numbered 6, after V lost 4 bases and J lost 8 bases. This CDR3 has 13 amino acids. Germline CDR1 reads ENHRY; CDR2 reads SYGVKD. Here the CDR3 reads CAISVGQVTGYTF. In DNA form, the CDR3 reads TGTGCCATCAGTGTGGGACAGGTGACGGGCTACACCTTC.

V gene TRBV5-6 combines with J gene TRBJ2-3; maybe TRBD1 (5 bases). The germline V and J ends were trimmed by 0 bases and 1 base, with 12 bases remaining between them. The CDR3 is made up of 16 amino acids. CDR1 is SGHDT and CDR2 is YYEEEE in the germline V gene. The CDR3 DNA reads TGTGCCAGCAGCTTGGGGTGGGTGGGGCGCACAGATACGCAGTATTTT. Encoded protein: CASSLGWVGRTDTQYF.